Listed here is a single TCR beta chain. Its antigen has not been determined. It has no much larger one-base neighbor in the sample; base qualities were not kept. CDR1 SNHLY and CDR2 FYNNEI were looked up in the germline V gene. Trimming removed 1 base from V and 0 bases from J, leaving 7 bases between the germline ends. The CDR3 covers 15 residues, taking in both the cysteine and the phenylalanine. Only the CDR3 part of the read is kept: 45 bases, read in frame from the first base. This specimen comes from a study of blood T cell repertoires in COVID-19 (dated by TCRdb to 2018 to 2020). With respect to the entire study: Samples covering the acute and convalescent phases of COVID-19 were provided by collaborators in the United States, Italy and Spain. Where available, HLA class I and class II types were taken from metadata supplied by the sample provider and were not determined by assay-based typing. Deeply sampled blood TCRbeta repertoires from subjects exposed to, actively infected with, or recovered from COVID-19 were included in the dataset. A freely available public database, intended as a resource for researchers studying the immune response to SARS-CoV-2, is where the repertoires were released. Sample metadata almost always included a de-identified subject ID, COVID-19 status, age in years and sex. The material from the prospective study consisted of cDNA or gDNA derived from T cells, B-cell-depleted T cells, or PBMCs. The samples were drawn from the first 160 participants of the ongoing ImmuneRACE study and from roughly 1,300 subjects provided by 6 global collaborators.

Participants in the prospective study were aged roughly 18 to 100 years, lived in 20 to 30 United States geographic areas, and enrolled through a virtual design. Cohort assignment in the prospective study relied on participant-reported clinical history from a screening survey and a study questionnaire. ImmuneRACE Cohort 3 recovered participants were defined by two consecutive negative NP/OP PCR tests, healthcare professional clearance, or symptom resolution. In the prospective study, mobile phlebotomists collected whole blood, serum and a nasopharyngeal or oropharyngeal swab from each participant. Prospective study participants could optionally give additional blood draws and questionnaires over an approximately 2-month period. Prospective study blood samples were shipped either frozen or at room temperature before DNA extraction. TCRbeta CDR3 regions were amplified from genomic DNA using the immunoSEQ Assay, a bias-controlled multiplex PCR. As for the original processing: Nucleated cell counts per sample were estimated from amplification of reference gene primers within the assay. To quantify the absolute abundance of each unique TCRbeta CDR3 rearrangement, sequence reads were collapsed and filtered. For each sample, productive Simpson clonality was calculated as the square root of Simpson's diversity index across productive rearrangements. The table was pulled from immuneACCESS by TCRdb, which kept in-frame rearrangements only. Such tables lose some clones; where checked, under half of the loss comes from unresolved V genes, and the rest has no known cause. That table supplies the V and J calls and clone size; D and trimming were determined from the DNA. This sample comprises 380,000 or so clones, about 87% of them detected only once. Of the sample, under 1.5% is held by the ten largest clones.

Study-wide conclusions, independent of this receptor: Clinical and demographic metadata were provided uncurated, with the amount varying by source and participant.

The sequence was collected from a man aged 25-40 years who had recovered from COVID-19. This chain joins TRBV2 to TRBJ1-3, with a weak D call of TRBD1 (6 bases match). Material for sequencing was PBMCs or T cells enriched from blood (not recorded which). The CDR3 region has the sequence CASSEGTVSGNTIYF. The bases are TGTGCCAGCAGTGAAGGGACAGTCTCTGGAAACACCATATATTTT. Where the CDR3 stops, the reference TRBV2 and TRBJ1-3 genes take over; the full variable domain is EPEVTQTPSHQVTQMGQEVILRCVPISNHLYFYWYRQILGQKVEFLVSFYNNEISEKSEIFDDQFSVERPDGSNFTLKIRSTKLEDSAMYFCASSEGTVSGNTIYFGEGSWLTVV.